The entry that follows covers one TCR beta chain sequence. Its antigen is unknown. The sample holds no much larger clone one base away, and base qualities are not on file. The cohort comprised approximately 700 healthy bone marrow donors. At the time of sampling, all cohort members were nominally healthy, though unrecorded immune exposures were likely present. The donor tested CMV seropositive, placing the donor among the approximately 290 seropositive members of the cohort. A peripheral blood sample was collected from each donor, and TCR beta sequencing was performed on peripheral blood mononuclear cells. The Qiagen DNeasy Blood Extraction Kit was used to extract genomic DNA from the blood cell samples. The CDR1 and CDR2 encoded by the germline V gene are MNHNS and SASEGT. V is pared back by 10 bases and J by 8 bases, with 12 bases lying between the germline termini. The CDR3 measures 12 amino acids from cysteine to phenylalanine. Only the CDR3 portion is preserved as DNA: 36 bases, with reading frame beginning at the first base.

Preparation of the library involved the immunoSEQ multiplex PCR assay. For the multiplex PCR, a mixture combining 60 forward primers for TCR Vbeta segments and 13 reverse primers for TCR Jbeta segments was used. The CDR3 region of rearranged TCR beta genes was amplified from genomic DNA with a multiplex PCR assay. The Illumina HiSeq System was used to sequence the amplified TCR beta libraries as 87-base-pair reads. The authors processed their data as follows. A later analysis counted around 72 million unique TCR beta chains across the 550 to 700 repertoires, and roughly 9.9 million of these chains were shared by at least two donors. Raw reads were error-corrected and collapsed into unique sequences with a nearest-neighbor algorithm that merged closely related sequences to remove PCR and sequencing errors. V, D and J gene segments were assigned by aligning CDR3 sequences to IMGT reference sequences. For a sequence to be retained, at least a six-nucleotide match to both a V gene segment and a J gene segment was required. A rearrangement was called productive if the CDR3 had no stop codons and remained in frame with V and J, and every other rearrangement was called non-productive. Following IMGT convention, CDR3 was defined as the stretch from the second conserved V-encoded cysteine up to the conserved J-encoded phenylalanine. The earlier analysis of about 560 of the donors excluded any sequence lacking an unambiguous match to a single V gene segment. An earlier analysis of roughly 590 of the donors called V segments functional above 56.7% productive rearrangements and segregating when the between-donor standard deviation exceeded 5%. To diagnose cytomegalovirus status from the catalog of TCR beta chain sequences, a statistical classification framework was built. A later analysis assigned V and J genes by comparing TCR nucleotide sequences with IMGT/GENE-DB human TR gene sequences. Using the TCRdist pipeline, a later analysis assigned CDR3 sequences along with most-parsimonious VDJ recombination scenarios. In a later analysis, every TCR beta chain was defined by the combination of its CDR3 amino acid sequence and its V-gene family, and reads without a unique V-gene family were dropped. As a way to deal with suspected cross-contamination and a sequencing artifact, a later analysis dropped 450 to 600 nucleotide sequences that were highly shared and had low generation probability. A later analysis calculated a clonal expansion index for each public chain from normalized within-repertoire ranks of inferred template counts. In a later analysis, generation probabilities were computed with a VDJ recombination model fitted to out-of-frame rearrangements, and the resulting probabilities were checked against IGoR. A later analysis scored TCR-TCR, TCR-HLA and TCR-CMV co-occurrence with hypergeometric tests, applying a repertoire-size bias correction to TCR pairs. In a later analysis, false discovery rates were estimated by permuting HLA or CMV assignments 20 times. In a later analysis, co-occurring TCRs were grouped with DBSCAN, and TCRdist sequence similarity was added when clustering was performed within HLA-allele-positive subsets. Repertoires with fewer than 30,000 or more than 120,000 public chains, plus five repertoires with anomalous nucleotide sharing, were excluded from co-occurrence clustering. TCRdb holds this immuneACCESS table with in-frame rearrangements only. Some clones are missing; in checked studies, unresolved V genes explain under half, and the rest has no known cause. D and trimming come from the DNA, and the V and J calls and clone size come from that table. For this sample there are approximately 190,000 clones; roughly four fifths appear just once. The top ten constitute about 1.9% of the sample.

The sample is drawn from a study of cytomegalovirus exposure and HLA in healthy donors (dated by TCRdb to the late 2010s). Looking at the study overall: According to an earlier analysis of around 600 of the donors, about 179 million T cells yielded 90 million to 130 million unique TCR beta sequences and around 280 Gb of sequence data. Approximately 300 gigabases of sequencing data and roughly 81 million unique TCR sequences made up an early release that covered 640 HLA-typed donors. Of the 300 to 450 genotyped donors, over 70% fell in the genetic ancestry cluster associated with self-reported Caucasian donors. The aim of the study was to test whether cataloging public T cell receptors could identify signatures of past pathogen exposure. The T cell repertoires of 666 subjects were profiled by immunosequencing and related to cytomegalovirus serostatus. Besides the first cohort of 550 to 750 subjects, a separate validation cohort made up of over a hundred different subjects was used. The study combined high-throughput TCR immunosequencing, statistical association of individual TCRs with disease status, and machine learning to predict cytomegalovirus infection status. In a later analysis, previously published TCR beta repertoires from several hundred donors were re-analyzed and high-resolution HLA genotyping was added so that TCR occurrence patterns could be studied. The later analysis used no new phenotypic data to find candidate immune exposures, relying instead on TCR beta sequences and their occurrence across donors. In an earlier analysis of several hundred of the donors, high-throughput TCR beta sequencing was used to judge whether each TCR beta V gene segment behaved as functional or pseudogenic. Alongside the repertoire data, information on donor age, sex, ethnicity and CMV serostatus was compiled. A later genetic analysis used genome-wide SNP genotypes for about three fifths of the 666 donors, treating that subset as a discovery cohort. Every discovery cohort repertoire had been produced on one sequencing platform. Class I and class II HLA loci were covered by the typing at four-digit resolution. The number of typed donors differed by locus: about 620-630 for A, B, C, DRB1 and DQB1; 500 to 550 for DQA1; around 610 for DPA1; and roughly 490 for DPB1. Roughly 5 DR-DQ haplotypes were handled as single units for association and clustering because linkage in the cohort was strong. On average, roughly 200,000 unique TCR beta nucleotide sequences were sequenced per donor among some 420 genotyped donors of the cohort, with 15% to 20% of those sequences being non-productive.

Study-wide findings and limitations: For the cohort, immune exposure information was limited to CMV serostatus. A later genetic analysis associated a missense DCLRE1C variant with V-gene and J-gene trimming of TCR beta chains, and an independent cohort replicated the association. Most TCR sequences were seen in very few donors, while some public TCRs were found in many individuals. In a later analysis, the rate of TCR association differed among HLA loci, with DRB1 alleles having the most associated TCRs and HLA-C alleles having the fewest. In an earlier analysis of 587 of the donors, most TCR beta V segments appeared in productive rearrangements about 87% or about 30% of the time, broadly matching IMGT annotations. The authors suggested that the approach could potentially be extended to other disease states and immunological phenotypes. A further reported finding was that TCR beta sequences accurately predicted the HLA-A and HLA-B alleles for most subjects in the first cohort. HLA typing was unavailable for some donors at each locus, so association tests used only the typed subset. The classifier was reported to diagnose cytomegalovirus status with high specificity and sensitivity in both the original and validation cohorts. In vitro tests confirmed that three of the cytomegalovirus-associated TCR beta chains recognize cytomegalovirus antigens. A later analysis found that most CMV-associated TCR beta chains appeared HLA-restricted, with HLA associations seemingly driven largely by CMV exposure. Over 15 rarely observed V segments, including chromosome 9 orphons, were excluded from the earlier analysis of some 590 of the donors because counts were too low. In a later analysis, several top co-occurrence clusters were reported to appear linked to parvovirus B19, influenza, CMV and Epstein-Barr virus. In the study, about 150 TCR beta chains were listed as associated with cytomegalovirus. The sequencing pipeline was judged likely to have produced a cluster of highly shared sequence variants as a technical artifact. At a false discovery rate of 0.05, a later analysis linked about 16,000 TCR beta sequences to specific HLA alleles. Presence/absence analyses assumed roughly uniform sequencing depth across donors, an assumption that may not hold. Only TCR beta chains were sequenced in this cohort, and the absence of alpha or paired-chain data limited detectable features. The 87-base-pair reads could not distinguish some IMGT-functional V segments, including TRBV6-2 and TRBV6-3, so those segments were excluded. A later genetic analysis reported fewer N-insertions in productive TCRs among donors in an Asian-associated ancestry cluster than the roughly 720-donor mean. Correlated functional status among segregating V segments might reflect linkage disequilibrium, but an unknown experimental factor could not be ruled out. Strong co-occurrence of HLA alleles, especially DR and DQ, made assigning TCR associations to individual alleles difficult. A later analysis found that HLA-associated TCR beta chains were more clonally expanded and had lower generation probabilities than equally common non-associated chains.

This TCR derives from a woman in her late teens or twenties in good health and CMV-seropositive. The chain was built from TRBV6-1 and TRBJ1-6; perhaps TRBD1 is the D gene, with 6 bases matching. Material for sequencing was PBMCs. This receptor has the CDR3 CAIQGGYSPLHF. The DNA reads TGTGCCATACAGGGTGGTTATTCACCCCTCCACTTT.